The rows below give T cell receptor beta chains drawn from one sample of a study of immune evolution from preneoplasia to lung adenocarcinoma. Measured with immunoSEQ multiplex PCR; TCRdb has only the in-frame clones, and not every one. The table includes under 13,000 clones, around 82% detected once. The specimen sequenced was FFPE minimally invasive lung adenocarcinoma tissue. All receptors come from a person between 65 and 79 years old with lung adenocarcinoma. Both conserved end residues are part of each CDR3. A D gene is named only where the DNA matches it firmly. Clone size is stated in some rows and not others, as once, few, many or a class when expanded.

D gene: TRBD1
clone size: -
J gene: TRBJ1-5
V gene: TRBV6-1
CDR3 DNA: TGTGCCAGCAGTGCGACAGGGGGCTATCAGCCCCAGCATTTT
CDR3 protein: CASSATGGYQPQHF

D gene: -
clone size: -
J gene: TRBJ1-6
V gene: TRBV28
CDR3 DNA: TGTGCCAGCAGTTTTCTGGGGGGGGCGGGCCGGAATTCACCCCTCCACTTT
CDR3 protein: CASSFLGGAGRNSPLHF

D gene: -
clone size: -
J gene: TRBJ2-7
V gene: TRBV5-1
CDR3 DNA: TGCGCCAGCAGCTCGGGACCGAGCTCCTACGAGCAGTACTTC
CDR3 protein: CASSSGPSSYEQYF

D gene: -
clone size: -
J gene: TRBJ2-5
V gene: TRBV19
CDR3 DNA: TGTGCCAGTAGTATATCGCCTAGCGCGGAGACCCAGTACTTC
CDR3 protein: CASSISPSAETQYF

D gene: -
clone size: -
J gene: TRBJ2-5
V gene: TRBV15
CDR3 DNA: TGTGCCACCAGCAGAGATGAAGGGGAAGAGACCCAGTACTTC
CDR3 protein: CATSRDEGEETQYF

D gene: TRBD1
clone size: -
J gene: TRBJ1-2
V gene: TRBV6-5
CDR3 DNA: TGTGCCAGCAGCCGACAGGGGGGTCCCGTCTATGGCTACACCTTC
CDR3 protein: CASSRQGGPVYGYTF

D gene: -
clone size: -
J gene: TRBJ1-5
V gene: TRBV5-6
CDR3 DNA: TGTGCCAGCAGCTTGGGGCCCGCCTTGTTGCAGCCCCAGCATTTT
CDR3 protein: CASSLGPALLQPQHF

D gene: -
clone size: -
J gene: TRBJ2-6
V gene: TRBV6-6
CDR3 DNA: TGTGCCAGCACCCCGGAGGGAACTGGGGCCAACGTCCTGACTTTC
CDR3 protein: CASTPEGTGANVLTF

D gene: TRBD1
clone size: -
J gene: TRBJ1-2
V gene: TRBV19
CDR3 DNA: TGTGCCAGTAGTATGAGTAGGTCCAGGGGGCTAAAAGGCTACACCTTC
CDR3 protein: CASSMSRSRGLKGYTF

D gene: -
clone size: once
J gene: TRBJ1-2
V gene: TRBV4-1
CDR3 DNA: TGCGCCAGCAGCCAACGGACAGCTAACTATGGCTACACCTTC
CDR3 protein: CASSQRTANYGYTF

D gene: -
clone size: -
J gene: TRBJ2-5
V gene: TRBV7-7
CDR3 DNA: TGTGCTAGCAGCTTAGGGAACCAAGAGACCCAGTACTTC
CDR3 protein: CASSLGNQETQYF

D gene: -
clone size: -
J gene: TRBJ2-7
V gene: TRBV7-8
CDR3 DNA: TGTGCCAGCAGCTTAGGGCAGTATGAGCAGTACTTC
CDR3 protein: CASSLGQYEQYF

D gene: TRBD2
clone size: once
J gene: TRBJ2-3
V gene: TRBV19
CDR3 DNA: TGTGCCAGCCGACGATCCAGCGGGAGTAGCACAGATACGCAGTATTTT
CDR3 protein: CASRRSSGSSTDTQYF

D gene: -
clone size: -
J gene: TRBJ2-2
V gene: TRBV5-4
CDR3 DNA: TGTGCCAGCGGAGGGGGCAACACCGGGGAGCTGTTTTTT
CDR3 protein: CASGGGNTGELFF

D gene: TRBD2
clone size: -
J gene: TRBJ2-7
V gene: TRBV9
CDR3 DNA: TGTGCCAGCAGCGCGAGCGGGACTAGCGTCGAGCAGTACTTC
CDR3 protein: CASSASGTSVEQYF

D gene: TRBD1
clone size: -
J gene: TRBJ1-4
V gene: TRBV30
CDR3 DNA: TGTGCCTGGAGTTACGGACAGGGGGCGGTTGAAAAACTGTTTTTT
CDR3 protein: CAWSYGQGAVEKLFF

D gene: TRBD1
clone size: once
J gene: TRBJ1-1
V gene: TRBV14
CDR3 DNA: TGTGCCAGCAGCAAGGGACAGGCTAACACTGAAGCTTTCTTT
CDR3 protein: CASSKGQANTEAFF

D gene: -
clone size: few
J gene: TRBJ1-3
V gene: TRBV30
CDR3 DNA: TGTGCCTGGAGTGTACGGACAGTGCTAGGCGGAAACACCATATATTTT
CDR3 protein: CAWSVRTVLGGNTIYF

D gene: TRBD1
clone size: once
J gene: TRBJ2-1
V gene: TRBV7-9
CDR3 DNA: TGTGCCAGCAGCCAGAACCTCCCGGGACAGACACAGTTCTTC
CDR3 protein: CASSQNLPGQTQFF

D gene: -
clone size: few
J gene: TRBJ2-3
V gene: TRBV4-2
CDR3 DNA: TGTGCCAGCAGCCAAGTCGAAACAGGGGCGGGACCAGATACGCAGTATTTT
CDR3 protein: CASSQVETGAGPDTQYF

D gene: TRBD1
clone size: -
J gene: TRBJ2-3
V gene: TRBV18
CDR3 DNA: TGTGCCAGCTCACCACTCGAAGGACAGGGGAGCACAGATACGCAGTATTTT
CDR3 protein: CASSPLEGQGSTDTQYF

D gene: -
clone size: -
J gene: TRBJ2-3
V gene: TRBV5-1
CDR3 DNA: TGCGCCAGCAGCCCTACAGGGTTCAGAGATACGCAGTATTTT
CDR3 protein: CASSPTGFRDTQYF

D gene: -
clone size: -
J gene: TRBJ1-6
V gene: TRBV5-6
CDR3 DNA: TGTGCCAGCAGCTTGAGAGGGCGAGGCTCACCCCTCCACTTT
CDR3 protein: CASSLRGRGSPLHF

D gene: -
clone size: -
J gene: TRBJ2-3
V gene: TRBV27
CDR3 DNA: TGTGCCAGCAGTTTATTTGGAGGTACGCAGTATTTT
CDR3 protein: CASSLFGGTQYF

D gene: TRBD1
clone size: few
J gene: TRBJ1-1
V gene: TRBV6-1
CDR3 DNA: TGTGCCAGCAGGAGGGGGACAGGGTGGACTGAAGCTTTCTTT
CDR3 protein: CASRRGTGWTEAFF

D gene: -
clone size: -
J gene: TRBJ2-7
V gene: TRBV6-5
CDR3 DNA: TGTGCCAGCAGCACAAACGCTCGAAAGGTCCACGAGCAGTACTTC
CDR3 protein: CASSTNARKVHEQYF

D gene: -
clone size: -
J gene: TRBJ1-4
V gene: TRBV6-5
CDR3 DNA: TGTGCCAGCGCGGAGCGAGGCGGAAAACTGTTTTTT
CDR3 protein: CASAERGGKLFF

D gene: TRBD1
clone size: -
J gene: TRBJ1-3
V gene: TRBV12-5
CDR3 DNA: TGTGCTAGTGGTTTGGACGAGGGGGCTGATAGGAACACCATATATTTT
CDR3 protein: CASGLDEGADRNTIYF

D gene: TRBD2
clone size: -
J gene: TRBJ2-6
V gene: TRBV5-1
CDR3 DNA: TGCGCCAGCAGCCCTCGGACTAGCGGGGGGGCTGGGGCCAACGTCCTGACTTTC
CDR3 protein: CASSPRTSGGAGANVLTF

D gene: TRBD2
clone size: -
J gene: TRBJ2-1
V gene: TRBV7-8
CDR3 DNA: TGTGCCAGCAGCCTCCGACCGGGAGGTAGCAATGAGCAGTTCTTC
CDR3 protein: CASSLRPGGSNEQFF

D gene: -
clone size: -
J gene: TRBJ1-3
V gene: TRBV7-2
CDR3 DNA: TGTGCCAGCAGCTTAGGGGGGAACACCATATATTTT
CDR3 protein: CASSLGGNTIYF

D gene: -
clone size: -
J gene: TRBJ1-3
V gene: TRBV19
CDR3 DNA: TGTGCCAGTAGTATAGCGCCGACAGGTGGTCGAAACACCATATATTTT
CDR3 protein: CASSIAPTGGRNTIYF

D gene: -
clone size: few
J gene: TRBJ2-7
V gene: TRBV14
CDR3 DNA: TGTGCCAGCAGCCAGTTCGCGGCGGGCAAACTGGCGGGGCAGTACTTC
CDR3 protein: CASSQFAAGKLAGQYF

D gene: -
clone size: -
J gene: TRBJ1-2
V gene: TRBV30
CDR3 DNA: TGTGCCTGGAGCCTATGGCGGGAGGACTATGGCTACACCTTC
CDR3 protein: CAWSLWREDYGYTF

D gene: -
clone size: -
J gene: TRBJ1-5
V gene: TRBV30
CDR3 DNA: TGTGCCTGGAGTGTGGATACCAATCAGCCCCAGCATTTT
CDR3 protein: CAWSVDTNQPQHF

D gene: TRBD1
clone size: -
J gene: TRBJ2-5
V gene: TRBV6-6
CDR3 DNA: TGTGCCAGCAGTAACCGAGGACAGGTCCAAGAGACCCAGTACTTC
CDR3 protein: CASSNRGQVQETQYF

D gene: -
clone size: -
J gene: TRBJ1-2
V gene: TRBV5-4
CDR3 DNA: TGTGCCAGCAGCTTGCAGCCAGGGTTGTTAGCTAACTATGGCTACACCTTC
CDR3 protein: CASSLQPGLLANYGYTF

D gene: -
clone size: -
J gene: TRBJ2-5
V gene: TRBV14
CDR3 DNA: TGTGCCAGCAGCAAAAGGGTTCCGGGGCTGGAGACCCAGTACTTC
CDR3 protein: CASSKRVPGLETQYF

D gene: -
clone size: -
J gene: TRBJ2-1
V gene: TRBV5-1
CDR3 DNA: TGCGCCAGCAGCTTCGGGGGCGGCGGGAGAGGCTACAATGAGCAGTTCTTC
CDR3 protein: CASSFGGGGRGYNEQFF

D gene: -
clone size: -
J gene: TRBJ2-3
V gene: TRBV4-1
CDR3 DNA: TGCGCCAGCAGCCCAGGACAGCTAGAGCAGTATTTT
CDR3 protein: CASSPGQLEQYF

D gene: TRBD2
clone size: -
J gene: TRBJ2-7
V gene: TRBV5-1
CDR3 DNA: TGCGCCAGCAGCTCCGGGACTAGAGGAATGAACGAGCAGTACTTC
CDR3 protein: CASSSGTRGMNEQYF

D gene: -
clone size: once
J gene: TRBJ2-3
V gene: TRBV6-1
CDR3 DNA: TGTGCCAGCAGTGAAGCAGGGTACAGACGCACAGATACGCAGTATTTT
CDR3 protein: CASSEAGYRRTDTQYF

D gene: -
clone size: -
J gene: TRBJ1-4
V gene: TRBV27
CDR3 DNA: TGTGCCAGCAGTCGCAACACGAATGAAAAACTGTTTTTT
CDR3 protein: CASSRNTNEKLFF

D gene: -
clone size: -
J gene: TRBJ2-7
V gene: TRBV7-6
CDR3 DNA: TGTGCCAGCAGCCCGAATGTAATACGAGGGGCCGAGCAGTACTTC
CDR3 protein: CASSPNVIRGAEQYF

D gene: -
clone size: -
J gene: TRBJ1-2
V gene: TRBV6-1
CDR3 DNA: TGTGCCAGCAGTGGATCCCCAGGGGCCTATGGCTACACCTTC
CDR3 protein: CASSGSPGAYGYTF

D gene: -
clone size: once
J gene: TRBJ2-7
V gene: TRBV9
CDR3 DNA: TGTGCCAGCAGCGTGCTAGGCGAATCCTACGAGCAGTACTTC
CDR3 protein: CASSVLGESYEQYF